This T cell receptor (beta chain) is from a study of patients and donors after allogeneic stem cell transplantation. This CDR3 is built from 10 residues. Germline V CDR1 and CDR2: DFQATT, SNEGSKA (reference sequence). Trimming took off 3 bases at V and 7 bases at J, with 6 bases between the two ends. One entry per CDR3 protein results from TCRdb running MiXCR on the RT-PCR reads. The table records about a million distinct CDR3 sequences, roughly 18% of them present only once. The chain links TRBV20-1 to TRBJ2-5; the D gene could be TRBD1 or TRBD2 (5 bases each). What was sequenced was blood, either unsorted or a sorted T cell fraction (not recorded which). This sequence was found in a human donor who was either an allogeneic HSCT recipient or a stem cell or donor lymphocyte infusion donor (not recorded which). It is not recorded whose cells these are; they may come from a transplant donor. The CDR3 is CSARRGTQYF. In nucleotides, the CDR3 is TGCAGTGCTAGGAGGGGGACCCAGTACTTC.